The 4 T cell receptor beta chains below all came from one sample that was sequenced in a study of shared clonotypes between healthy human individuals. The method was immunoSEQ multiplex PCR; TCRdb's version includes in-frame clones alone and lacks a portion of them. Of about 380,000 clones in the sample, roughly 96% were seen once. The sequencing input was memory CD8+ T cells sorted from blood. The subset: CD45RO+ cells pooled with CCR7-negative TemRA cells. All receptors derive from a man aged 25-45 years in good health.

The gene calls are TRBV10-3 and TRBJ1-3; no clear D. V was shortened by 9 bases and J by 3 bases, with 12 bases between the two germline ends. The CDR3 spans 13 residues. CDR1 is ENHRY, CDR2 SYGVKD, per germline. CDR3 protein: CAIFSDSGNTIYF. The CDR3 DNA reads TGTGCCATTTTCAGCGATAGTGGAAACACCATATATTTT.

V and J are TRBV29-1 and TRBJ2-1; unclear D gene. Trimming pared 3 bases from V and 3 bases from J, leaving 12 bases between. The CDR3 consists of 14 residues. Germline V CDR1 and CDR2: SQVTM, ANQGSEA. The CDR3 DNA is TGCAGCGTTGACACGGGCGACCTCTACAATGAGCAGTTCTTC. Protein: CSVDTGDLYNEQFF.

The genes are TRBV21-1 and TRBJ1-1; the D call TRBD1 from the table was never checked on the DNA. TRBV21-1 is marked as a pseudogene. The CDR3 consists of 17 residues. The CDR3 DNA is TGTGCCAGCAGCCAACGTCCCGGGACAGGGCCGAACACTGAAGCTTTCTTT. This codes for CASSQRPGTGPNTEAFF.

The rearrangement links TRBV5-6 to TRBJ2-2; no definite D call. The V gene's germline CDR1 is SGHDT and CDR2 YYEEEE. CDR3 length: 13 amino acids. V lost 4 bases and J 7 bases, leaving 11 bases between the germline ends. The CDR3 loop reads CASSPTAVGELFF. CDR3 DNA: TGTGCCAGCAGCCCTACGGCGGTCGGGGAGCTGTTTTTT.